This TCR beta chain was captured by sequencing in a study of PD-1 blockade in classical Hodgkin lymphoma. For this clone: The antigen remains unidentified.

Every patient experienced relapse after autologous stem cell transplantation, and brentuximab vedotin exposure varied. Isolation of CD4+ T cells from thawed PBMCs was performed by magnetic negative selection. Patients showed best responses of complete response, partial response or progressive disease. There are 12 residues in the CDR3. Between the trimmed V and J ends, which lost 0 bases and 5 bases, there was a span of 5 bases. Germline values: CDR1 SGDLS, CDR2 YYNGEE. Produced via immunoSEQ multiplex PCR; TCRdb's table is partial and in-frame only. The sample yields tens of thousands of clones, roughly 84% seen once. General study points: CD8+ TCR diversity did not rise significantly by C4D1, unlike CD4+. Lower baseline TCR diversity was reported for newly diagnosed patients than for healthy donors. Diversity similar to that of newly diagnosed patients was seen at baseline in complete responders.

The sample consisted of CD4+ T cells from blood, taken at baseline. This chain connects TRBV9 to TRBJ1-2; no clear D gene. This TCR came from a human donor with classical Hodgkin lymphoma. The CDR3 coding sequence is TGTGCCAGCAGCGTAGGCTCATATGGCTACACCTTC. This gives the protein CASSVGSYGYTF.